By its share, the clone carrying this T cell receptor beta chain is large. Its antigen is not known. Germline V gene lookup returns CDR1 GTSNPN and CDR2 SVGIG (reference sequence). Trimming took off 3 bases at V and 1 base at J, with 12 bases between the two ends. The CDR3 spans 14 residues. This sample was taken from a study of OX40 agonist ivuxolimab in advanced cancers. Study-wide background: Patients undergoing dose escalation presented with hepatocellular carcinoma, melanoma, renal cell or head and neck cancer.

The study's findings and limits: Researchers did not determine the expanded peripheral T cells' antigen specificity. Partial responders at 0.1-3.0 mg/kg showed near-lowest clonal expansion. At 0.1 to 3.0 mg/kg, CD4+ and CD8+ blood T cells expanded clonally by week 6.

The assay was immunoSEQ multiplex PCR, and TCRdb's table has in-frame clones only and misses some. In the table there are fewer than 25,000 clones, roughly 85% of which are singletons. This material consisted of CD4+ or CD8+ T cells sorted from blood, taken in a trial of the OX40 agonist ivuxolimab. The receptor comes from an adult with an advanced solid tumor such as melanoma, head and neck, liver or kidney cancer. This chain links TRBV30 with TRBJ1-1; D not resolved. DNA of the CDR3: TGTGCCTGGAGCGAACCCTTACCGAACACTGAAGCTTTCTTT. Its protein product is CAWSEPLPNTEAFF.